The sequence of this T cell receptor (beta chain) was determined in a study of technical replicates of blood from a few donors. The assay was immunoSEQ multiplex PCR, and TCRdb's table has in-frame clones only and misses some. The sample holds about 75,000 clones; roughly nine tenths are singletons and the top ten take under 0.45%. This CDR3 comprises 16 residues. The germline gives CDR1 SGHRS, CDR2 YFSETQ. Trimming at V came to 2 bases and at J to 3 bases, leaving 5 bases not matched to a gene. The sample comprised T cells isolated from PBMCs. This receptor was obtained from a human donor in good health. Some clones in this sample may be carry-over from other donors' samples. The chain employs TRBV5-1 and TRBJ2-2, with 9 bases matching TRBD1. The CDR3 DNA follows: TGCGCCAGCAGCTTTATGGACAGGGGTTACACCGGGGAGCTGTTTTTT. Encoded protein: CASSFMDRGYTGELFF.